What follows are 30 T cell receptor beta chains derived from one specimen sequenced in a study of spatial heterogeneity in lung cancer. Time point specified: sample taken at primary tumor resection. The study, taken as a whole, reports: Tumor mutation counts were tracked by expanded intratumoral alpha and beta TCR counts.

TCRdb analysed the 5' RACE reads with MiXCR anew, one entry per CDR3 protein. The table has around 18,000 distinct CDR3 sequences, 9.5% to 10% seen once. These receptors are not linked to any known antigen. Sequenced material: lung tumor tissue, taken at surgery. These receptors all stem from a female donor with early-stage non-small cell lung cancer.

This clonotype has at least ten counts. This beta chain came through as a stray read in a library set up for alpha chains, and its size says little. CDR3 DNA sequence: TGTGCCAGTAGTTTCAGGGGCGCCGGGGAGCTGTTTTTT. This codes for CASSFRGAGELFF. The chain uses TRBV19 and TRBJ2-2; D perhaps matches TRBD1 (6 bases). V lost 5 bases, J lost 6 bases, and 10 bases lay in between. The length of the CDR3 is 13 residues. CDR1 is LNHDA, CDR2 SQIVND, per germline (reference sequence).

The sample holds a few counts of this clonotype. As an off-target read in a library built for alpha chains, this beta chain has a frequency of little significance. The chain recombines TRBV6-5 with TRBJ2-7; 8 positions agree with TRBD1. V trimming: 0 bases; J trimming: 3 bases; junction bases outside the gene matches: 4. CDR3 size: 15 residues. Germline CDR1 and CDR2: MNHEY and SVGAGI. The CDR3 loop is CASSYSWTGSYEQYF. In DNA, the CDR3 is TGTGCCAGCAGTTACTCCTGGACAGGGAGCTACGAGCAGTACTTC.

In its sample, this clonotype was seen a few times. Little can be read into the size of this beta chain, an off-target read in a library designed for alpha chains. The chain recombines TRBV20-1 with TRBJ2-7, with 10 positions matching TRBD1. J lost 0 bases, V lost 1 base, and 0 bases had no gene match. Germline lookup yields CDR1 DFQATT and CDR2 SNEGSKA (reference sequence). The CDR3 totals 14 residues. CDR3 sequence reads: CSARGTGGSYEQYF. The CDR3 DNA follows: TGCAGTGCTAGAGGGACAGGGGGCTCCTACGAGCAGTACTTC.

Of note for this clonotype: This beta chain represents an off-target read in a library built for alpha chains; its size is of limited meaning. The chain couples TRBV7-6 to TRBJ1-2, with D perhaps TRBD1 (5 bases). The germline V gene encodes CDR1 SGHVS and CDR2 FNYEAQ. Trimming removed 5 bases from V and 4 bases from J, with 17 bases in between. CDR3 size: 15 residues. The CDR3 DNA follows: TGTGCCAGCAGCGCGGGAATAGAGGGGATCTATGGCTACACCTTC. This codes for CASSAGIEGIYGYTF.

Remarks on this clonotype: Since it is a stray read in a library aimed at alpha chains, this beta chain has a size that is not meaningful. The chain combines TRBV12-5 with TRBJ2-3, with TRBD1 identical over 7 bases. CDR1 is LGHNT and CDR2 is FRNRAP in the germline V gene. With 7 bases clipped from V and 0 bases from J, the junction kept 4 bases outside the gene matches. The CDR3 is made up of 14 amino acids. The CDR3 DNA is TGTGCTAGTGCCCGGGACAGAAGCACAGATACGCAGTATTTT. This encodes CASARDRSTDTQYF.

About this clonotype: Because the library targeted alpha chains, this beta chain is an off-target read whose size means little. V usage is TRBV6-5 and J usage is TRBJ1-5; weak D call: TRBD1 (6 bases). The CDR3 is 15 amino acids. V was shortened by 2 bases and J by 4 bases, with 12 bases between the two germline ends. The V gene's germline CDR1 is MNHEY and CDR2 SVGAGI. This CDR3 reads CASSYPDSANQPQHF. The CDR3 region has the DNA TGTGCCAGCAGTTACCCGGACAGCGCTAATCAGCCCCAGCATTTT.

This clonotype occurred many times. This beta chain is a stray read from a library made for alpha chains; its abundance is not meaningful. This chain joins TRBV7-3 and TRBJ2-3; perhaps TRBD2 as D (6 bases). The V gene lost 5 bases and the J gene lost 4 bases, with 19 bases spanning the gap. Per the germline V gene, CDR1 is SGHTA and CDR2 is FQGTGA. This CDR3 spans 16 amino acids. CDR3 in amino acids: CASSQTLGGSSDTQYF. The CDR3, as DNA: TGTGCCAGCAGCCAAACTCTCGGAGGGAGTTCAGATACGCAGTATTTT.

This clonotype was recorded at least ten times. This beta chain is off target for a library built for alpha chains, so its abundance means little. V gene TRBV5-6 combines with J gene TRBJ2-5; 7 nucleotides line up with TRBD1. The CDR3 loop spans 16 amino acids. Germline V gene sequence: CDR1 SGHDT, CDR2 YYEEEE. Losses at the gene ends were 3 bases for V and 4 bases for J; bases not matched to a gene: 12. The CDR3 DNA reads TGTGCCAGCAGCTCGACAGGGCGTGGGGGCGGAGAGACCCAGTACTTC. Amino acids: CASSSTGRGGGETQYF.

In the case of this clonotype: This beta chain was picked up by a library intended for alpha chains and is off target, so its count carries little meaning. Here the CDR3 DNA reads TGCAGTGCTGGGTCGGGAGGGGGCAATTCACCCCTCCACTTT. It specifies CSAGSGGGNSPLHF. This chain joins TRBV20-1 and TRBJ1-6; 7 nucleotides match TRBD1. Unmatched junction bases numbered 8, after V lost 5 bases and J lost 7 bases. Germline V CDR1 and CDR2: DFQATT, SNEGSKA (reference sequence). The CDR3 sequence is 14 residues long.

The table lists this clonotype with a few counts. This beta chain turned up in a library designed for alpha chains; as an off-target read, its abundance says little. V and J are TRBV7-6 and TRBJ2-2; TRBD2 agrees at 8 bases. The CDR3 has 18 residues. V gave up 4 bases and J gave up 0 bases; unmatched junction bases: 10. From germline, CDR1 is SGHVS and CDR2 FNYEAQ. The CDR3 DNA reads TGTGCCAGCAGCTCACGCCCCGGGGGGGAGGCGAACACCGGGGAGCTGTTTTTT. Encoded protein: CASSSRPGGEANTGELFF.

In its sample, this clonotype ranks as medium-sized. This beta chain appears as a stray read in a library generated for alpha chains; its size is not informative. The CDR3 DNA sequence: TGTGCCAGCAGTGCCTATGACAGGGGGGCCAATGAGCAGTTCTTC. Translating it yields CASSAYDRGANEQFF. The V gene is TRBV12-3 or TRBV12-4, the J gene TRBJ2-1; TRBD1 aligns across 9 bases. This CDR3 has 15 amino acids. Losses at the gene ends were 5 bases for V and 6 bases for J; bases not matched to a gene: 8.

This clonotype has just a few counts. This beta chain is an unintended read in a library built for alpha chains; its size means little. The chain has TRBV30 and TRBJ1-1; D remains unclear. Germline-derived CDR1 and CDR2 are GTSNPN and SVGIG (reference sequence). Trimming took 2 bases from V and 6 from J, leaving 13 bases between them. This CDR3 region has 13 residues. CDR3 residues: CAWSIGEGAEAFF. The CDR3 DNA follows: TGTGCCTGGAGTATCGGTGAGGGCGCTGAAGCTTTCTTT.

This clonotype was seen a few times. With the library built for alpha chains, this beta chain is off target and its frequency is not meaningful. The chain has TRBV20-1 and TRBJ1-1, with 12 bases matching TRBD1. With V trimmed by 7 bases and J by 4 bases, 10 bases remained unmatched. Germline CDR1 is DFQATT and CDR2 is SNEGSKA (reference sequence). This CDR3 comprises 15 residues. The CDR3 bases are TGCAGTGTTCCGGGACAGGGGGCCGGGAGCACTGAAGCTTTCTTT. It yields the protein CSVPGQGAGSTEAFF.

This clonotype was picked up a small number of times. Since the library was made to target alpha chains, this beta chain is a stray read and its abundance is not meaningful. The CDR3 protein is CASSQTIYGYTF. The CDR3 nucleotides read TGTGCCAGCAGTCAGACAATCTATGGCTACACCTTC. The chain uses TRBV6-2 or TRBV6-3 and TRBJ1-2, with D unclear. Germline V gene sequence: CDR1 MNHEY, CDR2 SVGEGT. The CDR3 has 12 residues. Deletions cut 5 bases from V and 4 bases from J, with 8 bases between.

The table lists this clonotype with a few counts. Because this beta chain is a stray read in a library intended to capture alpha chains, its abundance should not be given much weight. V gene TRBV6-1 combines with J gene TRBJ2-1; D perhaps matches TRBD2 (6 bases). CDR3 length: 12 amino acids. Per the germline V gene, CDR1 is MNHNS and CDR2 is SASEGT. Trimming pared 3 bases from V and 11 bases from J, leaving 11 bases between. CDR3 sequence (DNA): TGTGCCAGCAGTGACGGGGGAGGAAAGCAGTTCTTC. It specifies CASSDGGGKQFF.

About this clonotype itself: This beta chain is a stray read from a library made for alpha chains; its abundance is not meaningful. V is TRBV19 and J is TRBJ2-3; 10 nucleotides align to TRBD1. This CDR3 region has 14 residues. CDR1 and CDR2 from the germline V gene are LNHDA and SQIVND (reference sequence). J lost 6 bases, V lost 5 bases, and 5 bases had no gene match. The CDR3 region has the DNA TGTGCCAGTAGTCTAGGGACAGGGGTGGATACGCAGTATTTT. This gives the protein CASSLGTGVDTQYF.

This clonotype has a handful of counts. This beta chain was picked up by a library intended for alpha chains and is off target, so its count carries little meaning. The J gene is TRBJ2-7, the V gene TRBV18, with 9 positions matching TRBD1. This CDR3 has 14 residues. J gave up 0 bases and V 6 bases, and 3 bases lay outside the gene matches. Per the germline V gene, CDR1 is KGHSH and CDR2 is LQKENI. The CDR3 is CASSLDRGSYEQYF. CDR3 nucleotide sequence: TGTGCCAGCTCTTTGGACAGGGGCTCCTACGAGCAGTACTTC.

This clonotype showed up just a few times. This beta chain is a stray sequence in a library constructed for alpha chains; its clone size is not meaningful. This chain links TRBV6-5 with TRBJ1-6; 9 nucleotides align to TRBD1. The V gene end was trimmed by 3 bases and the J gene end by 1 base; junction bases not matched to a gene: 10. Germline V gene lookup returns CDR1 MNHEY and CDR2 SVGAGI. The CDR3 contains 19 residues. The CDR3 sequence is CASSYSGQGIGSYNSPLHF. CDR3 coding DNA: TGTGCCAGCAGTTATTCGGGACAGGGAATAGGTTCCTATAATTCACCCCTCCACTTT.

About this clonotype: This beta chain is an off-target read within a library intended for alpha chains, so its frequency means little. The chain uses TRBV7-2 and TRBJ2-2, with D possibly TRBD2 on 6 matching bases. V lost 3 bases and J lost 1, with 12 bases in between. The CDR3 is made up of 16 amino acids. CDR1 is SGHTA and CDR2 is FQGNSA in the germline V gene. CDR3 coding DNA: TGTGCCAGCAGCTTCATCGAAGCGGGGAACACCGGGGAGCTGTTTTTT. Its translation: CASSFIEAGNTGELFF.

This clonotype was detected ten times or more. This beta chain turned up in a library designed for alpha chains; as an off-target read, its abundance says little. The chain couples TRBV2 to TRBJ1-1; D is unclear. Deletions cut 8 bases from V and 0 bases from J, with 13 bases between. This CDR3 is built from 14 residues. Germline CDR1 reads SNHLY; CDR2 reads FYNNEI. In nucleotides, the CDR3 is TGTGCCAGCCGGACGGAACTCCTGAACACTGAAGCTTTCTTT. This gives the protein CASRTELLNTEAFF.

For this clonotype: Within a library made for alpha chains, this beta chain is off target, and its count is uninformative. This chain links TRBV7-9 with TRBJ1-1; D call uncertain. Trimming pared 0 bases from V and 7 bases from J, leaving 15 bases between. The germline V gene has CDR1 SEHNR and CDR2 FQNEAQ (reference sequence). The CDR3 covers 15 residues. The CDR3 spells CASSLARGRPSEAFF. In DNA form, the CDR3 reads TGTGCCAGCAGCTTAGCGCGGGGTCGACCTAGTGAAGCTTTCTTT.

This clonotype has at least ten counts. Being off target in a library aimed at alpha chains, this beta chain has a size of little meaning. The chain couples TRBV27 to TRBJ2-2, with unresolved D. This CDR3 region has 13 residues. Germline values: CDR1 MNHEY, CDR2 SMNVEV (reference sequence). Trimming shortened V by 4 bases and J by 7 bases, and 10 bases separated the two germline ends. This CDR3 is CASSSSFGGELFF. The CDR3 coding sequence is TGTGCCAGCAGTTCCTCATTCGGCGGGGAGCTGTTTTTT.

Details on this clonotype: As an off-target read in a library built for alpha chains, this beta chain has a frequency of little significance. This chain links TRBV3-1 with TRBJ1-3; D is unclear. V shed 1 base and J shed 9 bases, with 7 bases lying between them. Looked up from germline, CDR1 is LGHDT and CDR2 is YNNKEL (reference sequence). The CDR3 spans 12 residues. CDR3 bases: TGTGCCAGCAGCCAAGCTCGGAGCACCATATATTTT. Its protein product is CASSQARSTIYF. Full variable domain (remainder filled in from reference TRBV3-1 and TRBJ1-3): DTAVSQTPKYLVTQMGNDKSIKCEQNLGHDTMYWYKQDSKKFLKIMFSYNNKELIINETVPNRFSPKSPDKAHLNLHINSLELGDSAVYFCASSQARSTIYFGEGSWLTVV.

This clonotype was counted ten times or more. This beta chain is off target for a library built for alpha chains, so its abundance means little. The chain couples TRBV20-1 to TRBJ2-5; 8 bases are a match to TRBD2. The CDR3 runs to 14 residues. Per germline, CDR1 DFQATT and CDR2 SNEGSKA (reference sequence). J lost 7 bases, V lost 2 bases, and 9 bases had no gene match. This CDR3 is CSARPPGGGGTQYF. The CDR3 DNA sequence: TGCAGTGCTAGACCCCCCGGGGGGGGCGGGACCCAGTACTTC.

This clonotype was recorded a few times. A library made for alpha chains picked up this beta chain off target, so its size means little. This chain links TRBV3-1 with TRBJ2-4; D ambiguous. The CDR3 covers 12 residues. Germline CDR1 is LGHDT and CDR2 is YNNKEL (reference sequence). V was clipped by 1 base and J by 3 bases, with 1 base between them. The CDR3 bases are TGTGCCAGCAGCCAAGGCAAAAACATTCAGTACTTC. Protein product: CASSQGKNIQYF. The complete variable domain, with remaining parts taken from reference TRBV3-1 and TRBJ2-4, reads DTAVSQTPKYLVTQMGNDKSIKCEQNLGHDTMYWYKQDSKKFLKIMFSYNNKELIINETVPNRFSPKSPDKAHLNLHINSLELGDSAVYFCASSQGKNIQYFGAGTRLSVL.

This clonotype has just a few counts. This beta chain is an unintended read in a library built for alpha chains; its size means little. This sequence joins TRBV10-1 and TRBJ2-7, with 7 bases aligning to TRBD2. CDR1 is WNHNN, CDR2 SYGVQD, per germline (reference sequence). The V and J ends lost 0 bases and 9 bases, in that order; junction bases with no gene match: 2. The CDR3 loop spans 12 amino acids. The CDR3 sequence: CASSESGGTQYF. CDR3 DNA: TGCGCCAGCAGTGAGTCGGGGGGGACGCAGTACTTC.

This clonotype was seen repeatedly, ten times or more. In a library made to pick up alpha chains, this beta chain is a stray read with a size that means little. This chain uses TRBV27 with TRBJ2-6; D not resolved. The CDR3 length is 17 residues. The V gene's germline CDR1 is MNHEY and CDR2 SMNVEV (reference sequence). Trimming took off 3 bases at V and 2 bases at J, with 14 bases between the two ends. CDR3 residues: CASSLSPSQAGANVLTF. Written as DNA, the CDR3 is TGTGCCAGCAGTTTGTCACCAAGTCAGGCTGGGGCCAACGTCCTGACTTTC.

In regard to this clonotype: This beta chain lies outside the target of a library built for alpha chains; its clone size means little. The rearrangement joins TRBV7-2 to TRBJ2-7, with a weak D call TRBD2 (5 bases). The V end lost 2 bases, the J end lost 1 base, and 9 bases lay between the germline ends. Germline CDR1 and CDR2: SGHTA and FQGNSA. CDR3 length equals 14 residues. The CDR3 is CASSLTGSSYEQYF. CDR3 DNA sequence: TGTGCCAGCAGCTTAACGGGGTCGTCCTACGAGCAGTACTTC.

This clonotype appeared many times. Little can be read into the size of this beta chain, an off-target read in a library designed for alpha chains. The V and J genes are TRBV2 and TRBJ2-5, with 12 bases identical to TRBD1. Germline-derived CDR1 and CDR2 are SNHLY and FYNNEI. J lost 1 base, V lost 8 bases, and 14 bases had no gene match. The CDR3 spans 18 residues. CDR3 nucleotide sequence: TGTGCCAGCTGGGCCCCCGGGACAGGGGGCCAAGTCCAAGAGACCCAGTACTTC. This sequence encodes CASWAPGTGGQVQETQYF.

This clonotype was counted between two and nine times. Little can be read into the size of this beta chain, an off-target read in a library designed for alpha chains. The chain uses TRBV10-3 and TRBJ2-6; D possibly corresponds to TRBD2 (5 bases). Per germline, CDR1 ENHRY and CDR2 SYGVKD. The CDR3 is 16 amino acids. V was trimmed by 5 bases and J by 4 bases, leaving 15 bases between them. This chain's CDR3 is CAISPAEGLGANVLTF. The CDR3 bases are TGTGCCATCAGTCCGGCTGAGGGTTTGGGGGCCAACGTCCTGACTTTC.